One and the same sample provided the 16 T cell receptor beta chains below, sequenced in a study of blood T cell repertoires in COVID-19. Libraries were prepared by immunoSEQ multiplex PCR; TCRdb keeps only in-frame clonotypes and omits some of them. This table has some 64,000 clones, around 85% appearing once. Input material: peripheral blood. These receptors all come from a man aged 55 to 69 with acute or convalescent COVID-19.

The genes are TRBV18 and TRBJ1-1, with TRBD1 matching 7 bases. The CDR3 length is 13 residues. Germline V gene data show CDR1 as KGHSH and CDR2 as LQKENI. After removal of 4 bases from V and 4 bases from J, the junction contained 3 bases not matched to a gene. The CDR3 sequence: CASSQGAATEAFF. As DNA, the CDR3 is TGTGCCAGCTCACAGGGGGCGGCCACTGAAGCTTTCTTT. Full variable domain (rest looked up from reference TRBV18 and TRBJ1-1): NAGVMQNPRHLVRRRGQEARLRCSPMKGHSHVYWYRQLPEEGLKFMVYLQKENIIDESGMPKERFSAEFPKEGPSILRIQQVVRGDSAAYFCASSQGAATEAFFGQGTRLTVV.

This chain's CDR3 is CASSLNRDRAHEQYF. CDR3 bases: TGTGCCAGCAGTTTGAACCGGGACAGGGCACACGAGCAGTACTTC. V is TRBV27 and J is TRBJ2-7; TRBD1 matches 9 bases. V was pared by 3 bases and J by 5 bases, with 8 bases of the junction left unmatched. This CDR3 region has 15 residues. From germline, CDR1 is MNHEY and CDR2 SMNVEV (reference sequence).

This rearrangement joins TRBV2 to TRBJ2-1; 8 bases agree with TRBD2. CDR3 length equals 14 residues. J gave up 7 bases and V 6 bases, and 8 bases lay outside the gene matches. The germline CDR1 and CDR2 sequences are SNHLY and FYNNEI. The CDR3 nucleotides read TGTGCCAGCAGGGACGGGAGGGGGAGGAATGAGCAGTTCTTC. Translating gives CASRDGRGRNEQFF.

V is TRBV2 and J is TRBJ2-7; 9 bases are shared with TRBD1. Trimming took 5 bases from V and 6 from J; bases not matched to a gene: 8. The length of the CDR3 is 14 residues. The V gene's germline CDR1 is SNHLY and CDR2 FYNNEI. The CDR3 DNA is TGTGCCAGCAGTTCCGGGACAGGGACGGGCGAGCAGTACTTC. Its translation is CASSSGTGTGEQYF.

The chain couples TRBV7-3 to TRBJ2-1, with TRBD2 as a possible D gene (6 bases). V lost 2 bases, J lost 7 bases, and 9 bases lay in between. Germline-derived CDR1 and CDR2 are SGHTA and FQGTGA. The CDR3 length is 13 residues. CDR3 amino acids: CASSLSGVNEQFF. CDR3 nucleotides: TGTGCCAGCAGCTTATCGGGGGTGAATGAGCAGTTCTTC.

The chain links TRBV20-1 to TRBJ1-1, with TRBD1 as a possible D gene (6 bases). There are 11 residues in the CDR3. V lost 3 bases, J lost 10 bases, and 12 bases lay in between. From germline, CDR1 is DFQATT and CDR2 SNEGSKA (reference sequence). CDR3 loop: CSARGGGGAFF. CDR3 coding DNA: TGCAGTGCTAGGGGAGGGGGGGGAGCTTTCTTT.

CDR3 amino acids: CASSLEGRGNTEAFF. The CDR3 bases are TGTGCCAGCAGCTTAGAGGGCAGGGGAAACACTGAAGCTTTCTTT. The chain combines TRBV11-3 with TRBJ1-1; D is perhaps TRBD1 (6 bases). The CDR3 contains 15 residues. Germline CDR1 SGHNT, CDR2 YENEEA. Trimming pared 0 bases from V and 2 bases from J, leaving 10 bases between.

The chain is built from TRBV11-3 and TRBJ2-1, with a possible D match to TRBD1 (6 bases). The CDR3 consists of 16 residues. Germline CDR1 SGHNT, CDR2 YENEEA. V lost 0 bases to trimming and J lost 4 bases, with 13 bases between them. CDR3: CASSLDRGIGYNEQFF. The DNA of the CDR3 is TGTGCCAGCAGCTTAGATAGGGGGATCGGGTACAATGAGCAGTTCTTC. The full variable domain, its missing parts supplied by reference TRBV11-3 and TRBJ2-1, is EAGVVQSPRYKIIEKKQPVAFWCNPISGHNTLYWYLQNLGQGPELLIRYENEEAVDDSQLPKDRFSAERLKGVDSTLKIQPAELGDSAVYLCASSLDRGIGYNEQFFGPGTRLTVL.

V and J are TRBV7-9 and TRBJ2-1; weak D call: TRBD1 (5 bases). CDR1 is SEHNR, CDR2 FQNEAQ, per germline (reference sequence). The V gene lost 7 bases and the J gene lost 7 bases, with 20 bases spanning the gap. The length of the CDR3 is 15 residues. CDR3 nucleotides: TGTGCCAGCATCCCTGGGGCTAAACTTGCGAATGAGCAGTTCTTC. It codes for CASIPGAKLANEQFF.

Of note for this clone: The sample holds other DNA sequences that translate to the same CDR3. The V call is TRBV20-1, the J call TRBJ2-5, with D tentatively TRBD1 (5 bases). Germline V CDR1 and CDR2: DFQATT, SNEGSKA (reference sequence). Trimming took 2 bases from V and 4 from J, leaving 5 bases between them. The length of the CDR3 is 11 residues. The CDR3 DNA reads TGCAGTGCTAGACAGGGAGAGACCCAGTACTTC. Encoded protein: CSARQGETQYF.

V usage is TRBV5-6 and J usage is TRBJ2-2; 7 bases fit TRBD1. Per the germline V gene, CDR1 is SGHDT and CDR2 is YYEEEE. CDR3 length: 15 residues. The V segment lost 3 bases and the J segment 3 bases; nucleotides outside the gene matches: 5. This CDR3 is CASSYTTGDTGELFF. CDR3 coding DNA: TGTGCCAGCAGCTACACAACAGGGGACACCGGGGAGCTGTTTTTT.

The chain has TRBV5-1 and TRBJ2-1; 8 bases agree with TRBD1. Germline V gene data show CDR1 as SGHRS and CDR2 as YFSETQ. The CDR3 totals 19 residues. J gave up 0 bases and V 0 bases, and 11 bases lay outside the gene matches. CDR3 loop: CASSLDSTDRGTSYNEQFF. The CDR3 nucleotides are TGCGCCAGCAGCTTGGACTCGACTGACAGGGGCACCTCCTACAATGAGCAGTTCTTC.

CDR3 DNA: TGTGCCAGCAGCTATAGCGGGGGTGCGGATACGCAGTATTTT. Translation: CASSYSGGADTQYF. This chain connects TRBV7-9 to TRBJ2-3; TRBD2 matches at 9 bases. The germline CDR1 and CDR2 sequences are SEHNR and FQNEAQ (reference sequence). The V and J ends lost 4 bases and 6 bases, in that order; junction bases with no gene match: 5. The CDR3 contains 14 residues.

The chain links TRBV29-1 to TRBJ2-3, with D perhaps matching TRBD2 (6 bases). There are 14 residues in the CDR3. Germline CDR1 and CDR2: SQVTM and ANQGSEA. Trimming shortened V by 8 bases and J by 6 bases, and 21 bases separated the two germline ends. The CDR3 loop reads CSTREPGEGDTQYF. In DNA form, the CDR3 reads TGCAGCACGCGGGAACCGGGTGAGGGGGATACGCAGTATTTT.

J is TRBJ1-5 and V is TRBV19; possible D gene TRBD1, 6 bases. V lost 8 bases and J 1 base, leaving 15 bases between the germline ends. Per germline, CDR1 LNHDA and CDR2 SQIVND (reference sequence). CDR3 size: 15 residues. The CDR3 loop reads CASATGQPSNQPQHF. CDR3 coding DNA: TGTGCCAGTGCCACAGGACAGCCCAGCAATCAGCCCCAGCATTTT.

The rearrangement uses TRBV18 and TRBJ2-1; 14 nucleotides match TRBD2. V gave up 5 bases and J gave up 9 bases; unmatched junction bases: 6. CDR3 length: 15 residues. Germline V CDR1 and CDR2: KGHSH, LQKENI. In nucleotides, the CDR3 is TGTGCCAGCTCATCGGGACTAGCGGGAGTGGCTGAGCAGTTCTTC. Its translation: CASSSGLAGVAEQFF.